Given below is one T cell receptor (beta chain) in context. Its matching antigen is unknown. No DNA is given; TCRdb re-called the 5' RACE reads and lists each CDR3 protein once. This table holds under 600,000 distinct CDR3 sequences. Germline V gene sequence: CDR1 SEHNR, CDR2 FQNEAQ (reference sequence). The CDR3 consists of 15 residues. This sample was included in a study of T cells expressing NK-cell markers. General study findings and limits: HCMV specificity of expanded NKG2C+ T cell clones remained unclear.

The rearrangement links TRBV7-9 to TRBJ2-1; TCRdb's D gene call, TRBD2, goes unchecked for lack of DNA. This TCR derives from a woman between 50 and 59 years old in good health. The sequencing input was blood T cells: a sorted CD56 or NKG2C T cell subset, CD4+ or CD8+ T cells, or bulk PBMC T cells (not recorded which). The CDR3 loop reads CASSPLVFLLGEQFF. Drawing the rest from reference TRBV7-9 and TRBJ2-1, the complete variable domain is DTGVSQNPRHKITKRGQNVTFRCDPISEHNRLYWYRQTLGQGPEFLTYFQNEAQLEKSRLLSDRFSAERPKGSFSTLEIQRTEQGDSAMYLCASSPLVFLLGEQFFGPGTRLTVL.